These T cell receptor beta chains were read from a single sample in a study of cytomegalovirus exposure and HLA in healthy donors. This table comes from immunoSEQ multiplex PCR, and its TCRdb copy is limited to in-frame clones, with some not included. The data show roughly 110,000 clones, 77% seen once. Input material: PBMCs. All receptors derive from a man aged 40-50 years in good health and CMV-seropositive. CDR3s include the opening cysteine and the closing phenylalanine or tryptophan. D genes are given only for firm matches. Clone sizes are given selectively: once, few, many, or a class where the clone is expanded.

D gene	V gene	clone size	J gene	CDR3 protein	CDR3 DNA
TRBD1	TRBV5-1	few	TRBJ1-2	CASSLEGQPNYGYTF	TGCGCCAGCAGCTTGGAGGGACAGCCTAACTATGGCTACACCTTC
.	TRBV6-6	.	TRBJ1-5	CASSYSKGVTDQPQHF	TGTGCCAGCAGTTACTCAAAGGGAGTAACGGATCAGCCCCAGCATTTT
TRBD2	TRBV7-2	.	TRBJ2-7	CASSLGTSGGAPLGEQYF	TGTGCCAGCAGCTTAGGGACTAGCGGGGGGGCCCCACTGGGCGAGCAGTACTTC
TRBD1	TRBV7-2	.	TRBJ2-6	CASSDRGFGANVLTF	TGTGCCAGCAGCGACAGGGGTTTCGGGGCCAACGTCCTGACTTTC
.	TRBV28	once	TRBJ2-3	CASSPPEGSLWSDTQYF	TGTGCCAGCAGCCCCCCCGAGGGATCCCTCTGGTCTGATACGCAGTATTTT
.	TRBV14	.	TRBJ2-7	CASSQDPSYEQYF	TGTGCCAGCAGCCAAGATCCGAGCTACGAGCAGTACTTC
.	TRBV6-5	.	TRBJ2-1	CASRQDPAYNEQFF	TGTGCCAGCAGACAGGACCCCGCCTACAATGAGCAGTTCTTC
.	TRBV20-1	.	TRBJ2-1	CSARRYNEQFF	TGCAGTGCTAGGCGATACAATGAGCAGTTCTTC
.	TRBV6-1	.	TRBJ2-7	CASSKIITDSYEQYF	TGTGCCAGCAGTAAAATAATTACGGACTCCTACGAGCAGTACTTC
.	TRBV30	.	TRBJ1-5	CAWTGVGGQPQHF	TGTGCCTGGACGGGGGTGGGCGGTCAGCCCCAGCATTTT
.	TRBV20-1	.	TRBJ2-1	CSARGSNEQFF	TGCAGTGCTAGAGGTAGCAATGAGCAGTTCTTC
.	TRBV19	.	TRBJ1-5	CASSKGQLGNQPQHF	TGTGCCAGTAGTAAGGGGCAGTTGGGCAATCAGCCCCAGCATTTT
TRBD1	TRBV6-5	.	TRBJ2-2	CASSLRRDRGGGELFF	TGTGCCAGCAGTTTACGCCGGGACAGGGGAGGCGGGGAGCTGTTTTTT
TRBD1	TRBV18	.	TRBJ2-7	CASSLKGADRVGEQYF	TGTGCCAGCTCTCTCAAGGGGGCCGACAGGGTAGGCGAGCAGTACTTC
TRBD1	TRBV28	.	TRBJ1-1	CASSLNRGRTEAFF	TGTGCCAGCAGTTTAAACAGGGGGAGGACTGAAGCTTTCTTT
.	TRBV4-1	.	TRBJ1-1	CASSQEDRTEAFF	TGCGCCAGCAGCCAAGAGGACAGAACTGAAGCTTTCTTT